This TCR beta chain was obtained from a study of OX40 agonist ivuxolimab in advanced cancers. Method: immunoSEQ multiplex PCR; TCRdb's copy keeps in-frame clones and lacks some. The sample has around 80,000 clones; more than 90% are singletons. Any history of autoimmune disease or systemic immunosuppression disqualified patients. The CDR3 totals 12 residues. Trimming left V 6 bases short and J 7 bases short, with 9 bases between. The germline V gene encodes CDR1 MNHEY and CDR2 SVGAGI. Here the sequenced sample was CD4+ or CD8+ T cells sorted from blood, taken in a trial of the OX40 agonist ivuxolimab. This sequence joins TRBV6-5 and TRBJ1-4; possible D gene TRBD1, 5 bases. The TCR was taken from an adult with an advanced solid tumor such as melanoma, head and neck, liver or kidney cancer. This CDR3 is CASSRTREKLFF. The CDR3 nucleotides read TGTGCCAGCAGCCGGACACGTGAAAAACTGTTTTTT.